These 25 T cell receptor beta chains were all obtained from the same sample, sequenced in a study of blood T cells in healthy people across ages. The authors ran a second PCR of about 7 to 11 cycles using a sample-barcoded 5' primer and a J-beta primer mix. TCRdb ran MiXCR on the 5' RACE reads and lists one entry per CDR3 protein. The repertoire has roughly 700,000 distinct CDR3 sequences, roughly 30% of them found once; the top ten carry roughly 15%. Sequenced input: blood. Receptors originate from an elderly woman in good health.

The chain links TRBV3-1 to TRBJ1-6, with D tentatively TRBD1 (5 bases). V was trimmed by 5 bases and J by 6 bases, leaving 14 bases between them. The germline V gene encodes CDR1 LGHDT and CDR2 YNNKEL (reference sequence). The CDR3 has 15 residues. The CDR3 DNA is TGTGCCAGCAGCGCCGCCCCAGGGATTAATTCACCCCTCCACTTT. It is translated as CASSAAPGINSPLHF.

This clonotype was detected only a few times. This may stem from a read error, because a much larger clone lies one nucleotide away. This chain uses TRBV20-1 with TRBJ1-2; D gene unclear. Germline values: CDR1 DFQATT, CDR2 SNEGSKA (reference sequence). The germline V and J ends were trimmed by 3 bases and 4 bases, with 12 bases remaining between them. The CDR3 runs to 13 residues. The CDR3 sequence is CSASVRHSYGYTF. As DNA, the CDR3 is TGCAGTGCTAGCGTCAGACACAGCTATGGCTACACCTTC.

In its sample, this clonotype was seen many times. The V call is TRBV9, the J call TRBJ1-6; unclear D gene. The germline V and J ends were trimmed by 1 base and 7 bases, with 12 bases remaining between them. The germline V gene has CDR1 SGDLS and CDR2 YYNGEE. The CDR3 spans 15 residues. The CDR3 sequence is CASSVQVAGNSPLHF. In DNA form, the CDR3 reads TGTGCCAGCAGCGTACAGGTCGCGGGGAATTCACCCCTCCACTTT.

The chain has TRBV20-1 and TRBJ2-4, with D possibly being TRBD1 (6 bases). Matching the DNA end better, TRBJ2-7 makes the J call doubtful. Germline V gene data show CDR1 as DFQATT and CDR2 as SNEGSKA (reference sequence). The CDR3 has 13 residues. As DNA, the CDR3 is TGCAGTGCCTATCGGACAGTCCCCTACGAGCAGTACTTC. Protein: CSAYRTVPYEQYF.

The chain is built from TRBV7-9 and TRBJ1-6; tentatively, D is TRBD1 (5 bases). CDR1 and CDR2 (germline): SEHNR, FQNEAQ (reference sequence). This CDR3 has 13 residues. The V end was cut by 5 bases, the J end by 5 bases, with 7 bases between. For the CDR3, the DNA is TGTGCCAGCAGCGCAGGGAATAATTCACCCCTCCACTTT. It translates to CASSAGNNSPLHF. The whole variable domain, filled in from reference TRBV7-9 and TRBJ1-6, reads DTGVSQNPRHKITKRGQNVTFRCDPISEHNRLYWYRQTLGQGPEFLTYFQNEAQLEKSRLLSDRFSAERPKGSFSTLEIQRTEQGDSAMYLCASSAGNNSPLHFGNGTRLTVT.

The chain links TRBV7-9 to TRBJ2-5, with unresolved D. The J call may be in error: the DNA end matches TRBJ2-7 better. CDR3 length equals 15 residues. The germline V gene has CDR1 SEHNR and CDR2 FQNEAQ (reference sequence). The CDR3 sequence: CASSLPSLTPYEQYF. For the CDR3, the DNA is TGTGCCAGCAGTTTGCCCTCCCTTACGCCCTACGAGCAGTACTTC.

The sample holds many counts of this clonotype. The rearrangement joins TRBV7-2 to TRBJ2-7; 11 nucleotides match TRBD2. The germline V gene encodes CDR1 SGHTA and CDR2 FQGNSA. The trim removed 4 bases at V and 4 bases at J, leaving 6 bases unmatched. CDR3 size: 15 residues. CDR3 loop: CASSSWASGGYEQYF. In DNA, the CDR3 is TGTGCCAGCAGCTCGTGGGCTAGCGGGGGGTACGAGCAGTACTTC.

This clonotype was seen repeatedly, ten times or more. The gene calls are TRBV11-2 and TRBJ2-7, with D hard to call. Germline V gene sequence: CDR1 SGHAT, CDR2 FQNNGV. The CDR3 extends over 13 amino acids. With 3 bases removed from V and 7 bases from J, the gap between germline ends came to 13 bases. The CDR3 loop is CASSFRNALEQYF. CDR3 bases: TGTGCCAGCAGCTTTAGGAACGCCCTGGAGCAGTACTTC. Variable domain in full (rest from reference TRBV11-2 and TRBJ2-7): EAGVAQSPRYKIIEKRQSVAFWCNPISGHATLYWYQQILGQGPKLLIQFQNNGVVDDSQLPKDRFSAERLKGVDSTLKIQPAKLEDSAVYLCASSFRNALEQYFGPGTRLTVT.

The sample holds many counts of this clonotype. This rearrangement joins TRBV5-1 to TRBJ1-5; 9 bases agree with TRBD1. The length of the CDR3 is 15 residues. The trim removed 3 bases at V and 1 base at J, leaving 2 bases unmatched. The germline gives CDR1 SGHRS, CDR2 YFSETQ. CDR3 residues: CASSSQGASNQPQHF. Written as DNA, the CDR3 is TGCGCCAGCAGCTCACAGGGGGCCAGCAATCAGCCCCAGCATTTT.

At least ten counts were recorded for this clonotype. The rearrangement joins TRBV7-3 to TRBJ2-4, with TRBD2 matching 12 bases. The CDR3 is 16 amino acids. Germline CDR1 reads SGHTA; CDR2 reads FQGTGA. The V gene end was trimmed by 5 bases and the J gene end by 8 bases; junction bases not matched to a gene: 10. For the CDR3, the DNA is TGTGCCAGCAGCGAATCTAGCGGGGGGGCCACCCACATTCAGTACTTC. Encoded protein: CASSESSGGATHIQYF.

Concerning this clonotype itself: A much more abundant neighbour one base away suggests this may be a read error. V is TRBV7-9 and J is TRBJ2-1, with D possibly matching TRBD1 (6 bases). Trimming left V 7 bases short and J 2 bases short, with 15 bases between. The CDR3 spans 15 residues. Germline CDR1 and CDR2: SEHNR and FQNEAQ (reference sequence). The CDR3 sequence: CASNRRQATYNEQFF. The CDR3 nucleotides are TGTGCCAGCAACCGCCGACAGGCGACCTACAATGAGCAGTTCTTC.

CDR3 in amino acids: CASSQEGTANTGELFF. CDR3 sequence (DNA): TGTGCCAGCAGCCAAGAAGGGACAGCTAACACCGGGGAGCTGTTTTTT. V and J are TRBV3-1 and TRBJ2-2, with TRBD1 matching over 7 bases. CDR1 is LGHDT, CDR2 YNNKEL, per germline (reference sequence). The ends lost 0 bases at V and 2 bases at J; junction bases unmatched: 3. This CDR3 spans 16 amino acids.

There are many counts of this clonotype. The CDR3 region has the DNA TGTGCCAGCAGTGCGCTAGCGGGGGTGAGCGAGCAGTACTTC. Translating gives CASSALAGVSEQYF. This sequence joins TRBV2 and TRBJ2-7, with 10 bases matching TRBD2. The V gene's germline CDR1 is SNHLY and CDR2 FYNNEI. The CDR3 loop spans 14 amino acids. Trimming took 4 bases from V and 6 from J; bases not matched to a gene: 6.

This clonotype was seen only once. The V gene is TRBV7-3, the J gene TRBJ2-4, with D unclear. The end of the DNA fits TRBJ2-7 better, so the J call may be wrong. The CDR3 has 14 amino acids. The germline CDR1 and CDR2 sequences are SGHTA and FQGTGA. As DNA, the CDR3 is TGTGCCAGCAGCTTACTGCCAGGACCCTACGAGCAGTACTTC. This gives the protein CASSLLPGPYEQYF.

This clonotype has only a few counts. Given a much more abundant clone one base away, this may be a read error. The V gene is TRBV3-1, the J gene TRBJ2-7, with D perhaps TRBD2 (5 bases). Germline V gene sequence: CDR1 LGHDT, CDR2 YNNKEL (reference sequence). Trimming removed 5 bases at V and 7 bases at J, with 18 bases between. The CDR3 runs to 14 residues. In nucleotides, the CDR3 is TGTGCCAGCAGCTTCACCAGCGGTAACAATGAGCAGTACTTC. Translated: CASSFTSGNNEQYF.

The table lists this clonotype with a few counts. V is TRBV20-1 and J is TRBJ2-4; 9 positions agree with TRBD1. Per the germline V gene, CDR1 is DFQATT and CDR2 is SNEGSKA (reference sequence). This CDR3 has 16 amino acids. V shed 2 bases and J 3 bases; nucleotides not matched to a gene: 8. The CDR3 region has the DNA TGCAGTGCTAGATCGGGACAGGGTTTCGACAAAAACATTCAGTACTTC. Its translation is CSARSGQGFDKNIQYF.

Points on this clonotype: A much larger clone sits a single nucleotide away, making a read error possible. The chain combines TRBV12-3 or TRBV12-4 with TRBJ2-7; perhaps TRBD2 as D (5 bases). The CDR3 loop spans 16 amino acids. The CDR3 DNA follows: TGTGCCAGCAGTCTTGGAGGACTCCAGAACTCCTACGAGCTGTACTTC. It specifies CASSLGGLQNSYELYF.

The V gene is TRBV20-1, the J gene TRBJ1-3; D call uncertain. This CDR3 has 17 residues. Trimming pared 3 bases from V and 6 bases from J, leaving 24 bases between. In germline, CDR1 is DFQATT, CDR2 SNEGSKA (reference sequence). The CDR3 loop is CSASPRLSTGLTNTIYF. The CDR3, as DNA: TGCAGTGCTAGCCCAAGACTCTCGACGGGTCTTACAAACACCATATATTTT.

The chain couples TRBV9 to TRBJ2-4; TRBD2 is a possible D gene (5 bases). The J call may be incorrect, as the DNA end agrees better with TRBJ2-7. Looked up from germline, CDR1 is SGDLS and CDR2 is YYNGEE. The CDR3 runs 14 residues. The CDR3, as DNA: TGTGCCAGCAGCTCATATTCCGGGGACTACGAGCAGTACTTC. Protein product: CASSSYSGDYEQYF.

With regard to this clonotype: The junction shows a germline mismatch at one end, possibly a read error. The V gene is TRBV20-1, the J gene TRBJ1-4; 10 nucleotides match TRBD1. The CDR3 length is 14 residues. In germline, CDR1 is DFQATT, CDR2 SNEGSKA (reference sequence). CDR3 sequence reads: CSARRTGGNEKRFF. The CDR3 coding sequence is TGCAGTGCTAGACGGACAGGGGGAAATGAAAAACGGTTTTTT.

This clonotype showed up many times. This chain uses TRBV6-2 or TRBV6-3 with TRBJ2-1, with 7 bases aligning to TRBD2. V lost 8 bases to trimming and J lost 6 bases; unmatched junction nucleotides: 7. This CDR3 spans 13 amino acids. Germline assignment: CDR1 MNHEY and CDR2 SVGEGT. CDR3 in amino acids: CASGRLAVNEQFF. The CDR3 nucleotides read TGTGCCAGCGGTCGACTAGCCGTCAATGAGCAGTTCTTC.

This clonotype was observed many times. This chain links TRBV2 with TRBJ2-1, with TRBD2 as a possible D gene (5 bases). This CDR3 has 14 residues. Germline V gene lookup returns CDR1 SNHLY and CDR2 FYNNEI. Trimming stripped 5 bases from V and 7 bases from J, with 15 bases between. CDR3 nucleotide sequence: TGTGCCAGCAGTCTCTTACTAGTGTCTAATGAGCAGTTCTTC. It yields the protein CASSLLLVSNEQFF. The full variable domain, in which reference TRBV2 and TRBJ2-1 provide the parts outside the CDR3, is EPEVTQTPSHQVTQMGQEVILRCVPISNHLYFYWYRQILGQKVEFLVSFYNNEISEKSEIFDDQFSVERPDGSNFTLKIRSTKLEDSAMYFCASSLLLVSNEQFFGPGTRLTVL.

Comments on this clonotype: Just one base apart from a much larger clone, this may be a read error. The V gene is TRBV7-9, the J gene TRBJ2-1; D may be TRBD1 or TRBD2 (5 bases each). Germline V lookup: CDR1 SEHNR, CDR2 FQNEAQ (reference sequence). Trimming pared 5 bases from V and 0 bases from J, leaving 14 bases between. The CDR3 runs 16 residues. The CDR3 protein is CASSTQAGSSYNEQFF. For the CDR3, the DNA is TGTGCCAGCAGCACACAAGCAGGGAGCTCCTACAATGAGCAGTTCTTC.

This clonotype was observed at least ten times. The CDR3, as DNA: TGTGCCAGCAGCTTAGGTACTATAGGGGGCGCGACAGATACGCAGTATTTT. It translates to CASSLGTIGGATDTQYF. The rearrangement links TRBV7-6 to TRBJ2-3, with 7 positions matching TRBD1. This CDR3 is 17 amino acids long. Germline V gives CDR1 SGHVS, CDR2 FNYEAQ. Trimming removed 1 base from V and 3 bases from J; junction bases left unmatched: 10.

This clonotype was counted at least ten times. The chain links TRBV15 to TRBJ2-3; 10 bases line up with TRBD1. This CDR3 is built from 15 residues. V was clipped by 5 bases and J by 5 bases; unmatched bases: 7. In germline, CDR1 is LNHNV, CDR2 YYDKDF (reference sequence). The CDR3 region has the DNA TGTGCCACCAGCTGGGACAGGGGAACTGAAGATACGCAGTATTTT. Encoded protein: CATSWDRGTEDTQYF.